One sample yielded the 10 T cell receptor beta chains listed below, sequenced in a study of regulatory T cells in long-lasting Graves disease. Time point indicated: newly diagnosed GD, antithyroid drugs for less than 3 months. The TCR library was made from RNA extracted from PBMCs. Building of the TCR beta libraries involved iRepertoire HTBI primers and Arm-PCR of CDR3 regions. TCRdb re-called the multiplex PCR reads with MiXCR, one entry per CDR3 protein. The sample has 550,000 to 600,000 distinct CDR3 sequences, roughly a sixth seen once. These same records also appear under a second study, on T cells in Graves' hyperthyroidism and ophthalmopathy.

The starting material was peripheral blood mononuclear cells (PBMCs), obtained at new diagnosis, from a patient treated with antithyroid drugs. These receptors all come from a man between 18 and 35 years old with Graves disease.

This clonotype was recorded at least ten times. The chain is built from TRBV5-1 and TRBJ2-7; D possibly matches TRBD1 or TRBD2 (5 bases each). From germline, CDR1 is SGHRS and CDR2 YFSETQ. The germline V and J ends were trimmed by 4 bases and 2 bases, with 16 bases remaining between them. This CDR3 has 15 residues. The chain's CDR3 is CASSRASRGAYEQYF. DNA for the CDR3: TGCGCCAGCAGCCGGGCATCTCGGGGCGCCTACGAGCAGTACTTC.

This clonotype was seen only a few times. V and J are TRBV27 and TRBJ1-4; D is uncertain. The CDR3 spans 15 residues. Deletions cut 7 bases from V and 5 bases from J, with 17 bases between. CDR1 is MNHEY and CDR2 is SMNVEV in the germline V gene (reference sequence). CDR3 sequence reads: CASTHIFDRNEKLFF. The CDR3 DNA sequence: TGTGCCAGCACTCATATTTTCGACCGAAATGAAAAACTGTTTTTT.

A remark on this clonotype: The junction differs from germline at one of its ends, possibly a read error. V usage is TRBV30 and J usage is TRBJ1-1; no definite D call. This CDR3 spans 13 amino acids. Looked up from germline, CDR1 is GTSNPN and CDR2 is SVGIG (reference sequence). The CDR3, as DNA: TGTGCCTGGCGTGTACTTTATTCCACTGAAGCTTTCTTT. Its translation: CAWRVLYSTEAFF.

This clonotype was recorded at least ten times. V gene TRBV5-1 combines with J gene TRBJ2-7; TRBD1 is a possible D gene (6 bases). This CDR3 has 13 amino acids. Germline V gene data show CDR1 as SGHRS and CDR2 as YFSETQ. Trimming stripped 4 bases from V and 1 base from J, with 9 bases between. CDR3 DNA: TGCGCCAGCAGCGCACAGGGTTCCTACGAGCAGTACTTC. This sequence encodes CASSAQGSYEQYF.

This clonotype has at least ten counts. This chain uses TRBV30 with TRBJ2-5; D is perhaps TRBD2 (5 bases). CDR3 size: 16 residues. Per germline, CDR1 GTSNPN and CDR2 SVGIG (reference sequence). Trimming took off 0 bases at V and 1 base at J, with 15 bases between the two ends. The CDR3 loop reads CAWSVRQAETQETQYF. The DNA of the CDR3 is TGTGCCTGGAGTGTAAGGCAAGCGGAGACCCAAGAGACCCAGTACTTC.

V is TRBV19 and J is TRBJ2-7, with unresolved D. The CDR3 is made up of 15 amino acids. V was shortened by 6 bases and J by 2 bases, with 17 bases between the two germline ends. CDR1 is LNHDA, CDR2 SQIVND, per germline (reference sequence). The CDR3 nucleotides are TGTGCCAGTAGCTTCGGGCTGGGGATCGCCTACGAGCAGTACTTC. This gives the protein CASSFGLGIAYEQYF.

The chain is built from TRBV27 and TRBJ2-3, with D perhaps TRBD1 (6 bases). V lost 6 bases and J 4 bases, leaving 14 bases between the germline ends. The CDR3 is 14 residues long. Germline V CDR1 and CDR2: MNHEY, SMNVEV (reference sequence). CDR3 DNA: TGTGCCAGCAGCCTGATTTGGGGGCCAGATACGCAGTATTTT. Protein sequence: CASSLIWGPDTQYF.

This clonotype has ten or more counts. The chain uses TRBV28 and TRBJ1-2; D unresolved. The CDR3 length is 16 residues. Between the trimmed V and J ends, which lost 5 bases and 12 bases, there was a span of 28 bases. From germline, CDR1 is MDHEN and CDR2 SYDVKM. The CDR3 sequence is CASSAARLSANRFDTF. In DNA, the CDR3 is TGTGCCAGCAGTGCTGCTCGATTGTCGGCCAACAGATTCGACACCTTC.

Regarding this clonotype: A clone one base away is much larger, so this may be a read error. This chain uses TRBV3-1 with TRBJ2-3; D tentatively reads TRBD1 or TRBD2 (6 bases each). CDR3 size: 15 residues. The ends were cut back, 2 bases at V and 10 bases at J, with 19 bases in the middle. Germline V gene sequence: CDR1 LGHDT, CDR2 YNNKEL (reference sequence). CDR3 sequence (DNA): TGTGCCAGCAGCCAACGTGGAGGGGGACAAGTTGCGCAGTATTTT. It translates to CASSQRGGGQVAQYF.

Points on this clonotype: A much larger clonotype is one base distant, so this may be a read error. DNA for the CDR3: TGTGCCAGCAGTTCATTCCAAAGTGAACTAGCGGGGGGGGGAGAGACCCAGTACTTC. Protein: CASSSFQSELAGGGETQYF. J is TRBJ2-1 and V is TRBV28, with 13 nucleotides matching TRBD2. The J call is in doubt because the DNA end fits TRBJ2-5 better. CDR3 length equals 19 residues. In germline, CDR1 is MDHEN, CDR2 SYDVKM.